The subject of this entry is one TCR beta chain. Its antigen target is currently unknown. Base qualities are not at hand, and no much larger clone is one base apart. To sequence the TCRbeta CDR3 region, genomic DNA was isolated from the sorted cells. TCRbeta CDR3 regions were sequenced using the immunoSEQ Assay. TCRdb provides this immuneACCESS table in a form limited to in-frame rearrangements. Some clones are lacking; in checked studies, under half of them reflect an unresolved V gene, and why the rest are absent is not known. The sample has just over 30,000 clones on record, about 90% of them singletons. 20% to 30% of the sample is held by the ten biggest clonotypes. The trial excluded patients who had a history of autoimmune disease or who were on systemic immunosuppression. Peripheral blood for TCR sequencing was collected from all dose cohorts at baseline, on cycle 4 day 1, and on cycle 7 day 1. The samples were drawn from a first-in-human, open-label, multicenter phase I dose-escalation trial of ivuxolimab. The trial enrolled adults with locally advanced or metastatic head and neck squamous cell, hepatocellular, melanoma or renal cell carcinoma. CD4+ and CD8+ T cells were sorted separately from peripheral blood before TCR sequencing.

This record belongs to a study of OX40 agonist ivuxolimab in advanced cancers. Background for the entire study: Ivuxolimab was an agonistic, fully human IgG2 monoclonal antibody directed against OX40 (CD134), a costimulatory receptor. Intravenous ivuxolimab was administered to patients every 2 weeks at six dose levels: 0.01, 0.1, 0.3, 1.5, 3 and 10 mg/kg. Of the approximately 50 patients in dose escalation, 19 had hepatocellular carcinoma, roughly 15 had melanoma, 9 had renal cell carcinoma and 9 had head and neck cancer. The dose-escalation cohort was almost 85% male with a mean age of about 60 years, ranging from roughly 23 to 90. Patients were allowed to have had prior anti-PD-1, anti-PD-L1 or anti-CTLA-4 therapy, and around 40% of the dose-escalation patients had previously received checkpoint inhibitors. Partial responses occurred in three dose-escalation patients, of whom one had hepatocellular carcinoma and two had cutaneous melanoma. The point of sequencing TCRbeta in the periphery was to test whether ivuxolimab changed TCR sequence diversity and drove clonal T-cell expansion. The monotherapy dose-escalation portion (N ≈ 50 patients) of the phase I ivuxolimab trial is reported in the paper.

The junction shows trimming of 4 bases on V and 4 bases on J, and the gene matches do not reach 0 bases of it. According to the germline V gene, CDR1 reads MNHNS and CDR2 reads SASEGT. From the cysteine through the phenylalanine, the CDR3 covers 13 amino acids. Here the CDR3 DNA is all that survives: 39 bases in frame from base 1. General findings and caveats noted by the study authors: In the 0.1-3.0 mg/kg groups, partial responders had among the lowest normalized peripheral clonal expansion, particularly in CD8+ T cells. The antigen specificity of the clonally expanded peripheral T cells was not determined. After ivuxolimab, CD8+ T cells had more expanded clones than CD4+ T cells on average. Clonal expansion of both CD4+ and CD8+ blood T cells was observed from baseline to week 6 at doses 0.1 to 3.0 mg/kg. Low levels of normalized T-cell clonal expansion were also seen in some nonresponding patients.

This clonotype was sampled from an adult with an advanced solid tumor such as melanoma, head and neck, liver or kidney cancer. This sequence uses TRBV6-1 and TRBJ2-5, with 10 bases in between that match TRBD1. The source was CD4+ or CD8+ T cells sorted from blood, collected in a trial of the OX40 agonist ivuxolimab. The CDR3 region reads CASSGTGGETQYF. The DNA reads TGTGCCAGCAGTGGGACAGGGGGAGAGACCCAGTACTTC.